The present entry profiles one T cell receptor beta chain with its context. The sample belongs to a study of blood T cells in healthy people across ages. Using a J-beta primer mix together with a sample-barcoded 5' primer, a second PCR was run for about 7 to 12 cycles. From the 5' RACE reads, TCRdb called clonotypes with MiXCR, one entry per CDR3 protein. The sample records fewer than 950,000 distinct CDR3 sequences, about 48% being singletons. The CDR3 loop spans 16 amino acids. Looked up from germline, CDR1 is SGHRS and CDR2 is YFSETQ. The TCR originated in a man aged 80 or over in good health. Sequencing used blood. This chain joins TRBV5-1 and TRBJ2-4; the match to TRBD1 covers 7 bases. The DNA end lines up better with TRBJ2-7; the J call may be wrong. The CDR3 DNA reads TGCGCCAGCAGCTTAGCCAACTTGGGCAGGGGGAACGAGCAGTACTTC. It translates to CASSLANLGRGNEQYF.